The 30 T cell receptor beta chains below all came from one sample that was sequenced in a study of response to subunit inactivated influenza vaccine. TCRdb re-called the RT-PCR reads through MiXCR, storing one row per CDR3 protein. The sample consists of 400,000 to 650,000 distinct CDR3 sequences, roughly 7.9% of them appearing once. The specimen was PBMCs from blood, collected about 23 months after vaccination. The receptor set was obtained from a man aged 45 to 70 who received an inactivated influenza vaccine.

This clonotype was recorded a few times. The rearrangement joins TRBV2 to TRBJ2-7; D might be TRBD1 or TRBD2, each matching 6 bases. Trimming took 7 bases from V and 8 from J, leaving 15 bases between them. Germline CDR1 SNHLY, CDR2 FYNNEI. This CDR3 contains 12 residues. The CDR3 bases are TGTGCCAGCAAGGGGGTAGCGGTTCAGCAGTACTTC. Translated, it gives CASKGVAVQQYF.

This clonotype has more than one count but fewer than ten. The chain employs TRBV28 and TRBJ1-5; the D is unclear. Trimming removed 3 bases from V and 4 bases from J, with 10 bases in between. The CDR3 covers 14 residues. The germline CDR1 and CDR2 sequences are MDHEN and SYDVKM. The CDR3 DNA is TGTGCCAGCAGTTTGGAGGCCAGAAATCAGCCCCAGCATTTT. Residues: CASSLEARNQPQHF.

The sample holds many counts of this clonotype. This sequence joins TRBV6-6 and TRBJ2-7; D is undetermined. The V gene lost 2 bases and the J gene lost 6 bases, with 8 bases spanning the gap. There are 12 residues in the CDR3. CDR1 and CDR2 from the germline V gene are MNHNY and SVGAGI (reference sequence). CDR3 bases: TGTGCCAGCAGTTACGCTCTGAGCGAGCAGTACTTC. This encodes CASSYALSEQYF.

This clonotype was recorded at least ten times. This chain uses TRBV28 with TRBJ1-6, with 8 bases matching TRBD1. The trim removed 8 bases at V and 6 bases at J, leaving 6 bases unmatched. CDR3 length equals 14 residues. The germline gives CDR1 MDHEN, CDR2 SYDVKM. The CDR3 here is CASRLGQGNSPLHF. DNA for the CDR3: TGTGCCAGCCGGCTAGGACAGGGTAATTCACCCCTCCACTTT.

V is TRBV7-9 and J is TRBJ2-1; 7 bases are a match to TRBD1. CDR1 is SEHNR and CDR2 is FQNEAQ in the germline V gene (reference sequence). With 4 bases clipped from V and 2 bases from J, the junction kept 8 bases outside the gene matches. The CDR3 spans 16 residues. The CDR3 nucleotides read TGTGCCAGCAGCTCCCCTGTTGGACAGGCCTACAATGAGCAGTTCTTC. Translation: CASSSPVGQAYNEQFF.

There are a few counts of this clonotype. This chain uses TRBV29-1 with TRBJ2-3; 7 nucleotides match TRBD1. This CDR3 is 15 amino acids long. V was clipped by 1 base and J by 0 bases; unmatched bases: 4. Germline CDR1 reads SQVTM; CDR2 reads ANQGSEA. The CDR3, as DNA: TGCAGCGTTGAAGGGGGACAGCAGAGCACAGATACGCAGTATTTT. Amino acid sequence: CSVEGGQQSTDTQYF.

This clonotype was counted only a few times. The rearrangement links TRBV4-1 to TRBJ2-7, with a possible D match to TRBD2 (6 bases). Germline CDR1 MGHRA, CDR2 YSYEKL. Trimming removed 3 bases from V and 1 base from J, with 10 bases in between. This CDR3 region has 14 residues. CDR3 in amino acids: CASSHGGGSYEQYF. For the CDR3, the DNA is TGCGCCAGCAGCCACGGGGGAGGTTCCTACGAGCAGTACTTC.

This clonotype occurred a few times. V and J are TRBV29-1 and TRBJ2-2, with D maybe TRBD2 (6 bases). The CDR3 runs to 13 residues. V lost 6 bases and J 7 bases, leaving 15 bases between the germline ends. Germline V gives CDR1 SQVTM, CDR2 ANQGSEA. The CDR3: CSVVGTFNGELFF. Here the CDR3 DNA reads TGCAGCGTCGTAGGGACTTTCAACGGGGAGCTGTTTTTT.

This rearrangement joins TRBV29-1 to TRBJ2-5; D might be TRBD2 (6 bases). The CDR3 totals 13 residues. The V end was cut by 5 bases, the J end by 5 bases, with 15 bases between. CDR1 and CDR2 from the germline V gene are SQVTM and ANQGSEA. CDR3: CSVPRTAGETQYF. The CDR3 DNA reads as TGCAGCGTTCCGAGGACGGCGGGGGAGACCCAGTACTTC. Full variable domain (missing parts from reference TRBV29-1 and TRBJ2-5): SAVISQKPSRDICQRGTSLTIQCQVDSQVTMMFWYRQQPGQSLTLIATANQGSEATYESGFVIDKFPISRPNLTFSTLTVSNMSPEDSSIYLCSVPRTAGETQYFGPGTRLLVL.

V usage is TRBV5-1 and J usage is TRBJ2-5, with TRBD1 matching over 8 bases. The CDR3 contains 13 residues. CDR1 and CDR2 (germline): SGHRS, YFSETQ. The J segment lost 2 bases and the V segment lost 5 bases, leaving 2 bases of the junction unmatched. DNA for the CDR3: TGCGCCAGCAGGGGACAGGAGCAAGAGACCCAGTACTTC. The encoded protein is CASRGQEQETQYF.

This clonotype appeared a few times. This may be a read error, as it is one base from a much larger clone. The V and J genes are TRBV3-1 and TRBJ2-2; 11 bases agree with TRBD1. This CDR3 contains 18 residues. Germline CDR1 is LGHDT and CDR2 is YNNKEL (reference sequence). CDR3 loop: CASCQEGCWDRGSGELFF. Written as DNA, the CDR3 is TGTGCCAGCTGCCAAGAGGGGTGCTGGGACAGGGGGTCCGGGGAGCTGTTTTTT.

The sample holds many counts of this clonotype. CDR3 amino acids: CASSLVQGAGNTIYF. The CDR3 DNA sequence: TGCGCCAGCAGCTTGGTACAGGGGGCTGGAAACACCATATATTTT. The chain has TRBV5-1 and TRBJ1-3; 8 nucleotides match TRBD1. CDR3 length: 15 residues. Per germline, CDR1 SGHRS and CDR2 YFSETQ. J lost 2 bases, V lost 0 bases, and 1 base had no gene match. The variable domain in full, completed from reference TRBV5-1 and TRBJ1-3, reads KAGVTQTPRYLIKTRGQQVTLSCSPISGHRSVSWYQQTPGQGLQFLFEYFSETQRNKGNFPGRFSGRQFSNSRSEMNVSTLELGDSALYLCASSLVQGAGNTIYFGEGSWLTVV.

The J gene is TRBJ1-5, the V gene TRBV6-2 or TRBV6-3; weak D call: TRBD1 (6 bases). This CDR3 region has 17 residues. The germline gives CDR1 MNHEY, CDR2 SVGEGT. V lost 2 bases and J 0 bases, leaving 14 bases between the germline ends. The CDR3 reads CASSYQPGAPSNQPQHF. The CDR3 bases are TGTGCCAGCAGTTACCAACCAGGGGCCCCTAGCAATCAGCCCCAGCATTTT.

The V call is TRBV18, the J call TRBJ2-7; the D call may be TRBD1 or TRBD2 (5 bases each). Germline CDR1 reads KGHSH; CDR2 reads LQKENI. The germline V and J ends were trimmed by 3 bases and 3 bases, with 21 bases remaining between them. CDR3 size: 17 residues. CDR3 residues: CASSPVSGTSMFYEQYF. CDR3 nucleotide sequence: TGTGCCAGCTCACCTGTCTCAGGGACCTCAATGTTCTACGAGCAGTACTTC. The full variable domain, its missing parts supplied by reference TRBV18 and TRBJ2-7, is NAGVMQNPRHLVRRRGQEARLRCSPMKGHSHVYWYRQLPEEGLKFMVYLQKENIIDESGMPKERFSAEFPKEGPSILRIQQVVRGDSAAYFCASSPVSGTSMFYEQYFGPGTRLTVT.

This clonotype has only a few counts. This sequence joins TRBV28 and TRBJ1-5, with 8 nucleotides matching TRBD1. J gave up 1 base and V 5 bases, and 7 bases lay outside the gene matches. The CDR3 loop spans 16 amino acids. The V gene's germline CDR1 is MDHEN and CDR2 SYDVKM. CDR3 DNA: TGTGCCAGCAGTGTATCAGGGGGCCGAAGCAATCAGCCCCAGCATTTT. It codes for CASSVSGGRSNQPQHF.

This clonotype was seen only a few times. The chain uses TRBV28 and TRBJ2-2; tentatively, D is TRBD1 or TRBD2 (6 bases each). Trimming removed 10 bases from V and 3 bases from J, with 18 bases in between. CDR3 length equals 15 residues. Germline V lookup: CDR1 MDHEN, CDR2 SYDVKM. The CDR3 loop is CATRQGGTYTGELFF. DNA of the CDR3: TGTGCCACAAGACAAGGGGGGACGTACACCGGGGAGCTGTTTTTT.

This clonotype was seen only a few times. The chain uses TRBV5-1 and TRBJ1-2; 9 bases match TRBD1. The CDR3 is 14 amino acids. Germline V gene lookup returns CDR1 SGHRS and CDR2 YFSETQ. V lost 0 bases to trimming and J lost 8 bases; unmatched junction nucleotides: 5. CDR3 sequence: CASSLVGTGSGYTF. In DNA form, the CDR3 reads TGCGCCAGCAGCTTGGTCGGGACAGGGTCCGGCTACACCTTC.

Here the CDR3 DNA reads TGTGCCAGCAGCTTACTCGGGACAGGGGCATACAATGAGCAGTTCTTC. Translation gives CASSLLGTGAYNEQFF. The chain combines TRBV7-6 with TRBJ2-1; 10 nucleotides agree with TRBD1. V shed 2 bases and J 4 bases; nucleotides not matched to a gene: 5. The germline V gene has CDR1 SGHVS and CDR2 FNYEAQ. The CDR3 has 16 residues. Together with reference TRBV7-6 and TRBJ2-1, the CDR3 gives the full variable domain: GAGVSQSPRYKVTKRGQDVALRCDPISGHVSLYWYRQALGQGPEFLTYFNYEAQQDKSGLPNDRFSAERPEGSISTLTIQRTEQRDSAMYRCASSLLGTGAYNEQFFGPGTRLTVL.

This clonotype was counted ten times or more. The chain couples TRBV4-3 to TRBJ2-2, with D possibly being TRBD1 (5 bases). CDR1 and CDR2 from the germline V gene are LGHNA and YSLEER. The CDR3 totals 17 residues. Trimming left V 1 base short and J 2 bases short, with 14 bases between. The CDR3 loop is CASSQVLDSKNTGELFF. The CDR3 region has the DNA TGCGCCAGCAGCCAAGTTCTTGACAGTAAAAACACCGGGGAGCTGTTTTTT.

The CDR3 loop is CASSLRSGPGLPDTQYF. The CDR3, as DNA: TGTGCCAGCAGCCTGCGGTCAGGGCCCGGGTTACCTGATACGCAGTATTTT. The chain has TRBV7-2 and TRBJ2-3; D might be TRBD1 (5 bases). V lost 5 bases and J lost 6, with 24 bases in between. Germline-derived CDR1 and CDR2 are SGHTA and FQGNSA. The CDR3 is 17 amino acids.

The chain is built from TRBV11-1 and TRBJ2-7; possible D gene TRBD2, 6 bases. There are 16 residues in the CDR3. V was clipped by 5 bases and J by 3 bases, with 20 bases between them. The germline V gene encodes CDR1 SGHAT and CDR2 FQDESV (reference sequence). The CDR3: CASSQRGTLNNYEQYF. The CDR3 region has the DNA TGTGCCAGCAGCCAACGAGGGACTTTAAACAACTACGAGCAGTACTTC.

This clonotype was seen a handful of times. The chain couples TRBV12-5 to TRBJ2-5; possibly TRBD2 for D (6 bases). The germline gives CDR1 LGHNT, CDR2 FRNRAP. The CDR3 is made up of 15 amino acids. The V and J ends lost 4 bases and 1 base respectively, with 13 bases between them. In nucleotides, the CDR3 is TGTGCTAGTGGTTGGTCTCTAGCGCCCCAAGAGACCCAGTACTTC. As protein: CASGWSLAPQETQYF. Together with reference TRBV12-5 and TRBJ2-5, the CDR3 gives the full variable domain: DARVTQTPRHKVTEMGQEVTMRCQPILGHNTVFWYRQTMMQGLELLAYFRNRAPLDDSGMPKDRFSAEMPDATLATLKIQPSEPRDSAVYFCASGWSLAPQETQYFGPGTRLLVL.

This chain connects TRBV27 to TRBJ2-1; 8 bases agree with TRBD1. This CDR3 comprises 15 residues. Per germline, CDR1 MNHEY and CDR2 SMNVEV (reference sequence). The J segment lost 2 bases and the V segment lost 4 bases, leaving 4 bases of the junction unmatched. CDR3 loop: CASSYRTGTYNEQFF. In nucleotides, the CDR3 is TGTGCCAGCAGTTACCGGACAGGGACCTACAATGAGCAGTTCTTC.

This clonotype showed up many times. This sequence joins TRBV4-2 and TRBJ2-3, with 9 bases fitting TRBD2. Per the germline V gene, CDR1 is LGHNA and CDR2 is YNFKEQ. V shed 0 bases, J shed 5 bases, and the junction held 12 bases outside the gene matches. The CDR3 length is 18 residues. CDR3 sequence reads: CASSQDLAGAFSGDTQYF. Written as DNA, the CDR3 is TGTGCCAGCAGCCAAGACTTAGCGGGAGCTTTTAGTGGAGATACGCAGTATTTT.

This clonotype came up a few times. The chain joins TRBV5-1 to TRBJ2-7; D remains ambiguous. The V and J ends lost 4 bases and 2 bases respectively, with 10 bases between them. Looked up from germline, CDR1 is SGHRS and CDR2 is YFSETQ. CDR3 length: 13 residues. The DNA of the CDR3 is TGCGCCAGCAGCCCCTACTTGGCCTACGAGCAGTACTTC. The encoded protein is CASSPYLAYEQYF.

CDR3 nucleotide sequence: TGTGCCAGCAGCCAAGATTCGGGCAGGGGGATGCGTTCACCCCTCCACTTT. It translates to CASSQDSGRGMRSPLHF. The V and J genes are TRBV4-2 and TRBJ1-6; 7 bases are a match to TRBD1. CDR3 length: 17 residues. Germline values: CDR1 LGHNA, CDR2 YNFKEQ. V shed 0 bases and J 9 bases; nucleotides not matched to a gene: 11.

This clonotype has a handful of counts. V usage is TRBV9 and J usage is TRBJ2-7; D remains ambiguous. The length of the CDR3 is 14 residues. The germline gives CDR1 SGDLS, CDR2 YYNGEE. The V end lost 0 bases, the J end lost 2 bases, and 9 bases lay between the germline ends. CDR3 DNA: TGTGCCAGCAGCGTAGCTGCGACAACCTACGAGCAGTACTTC. It codes for CASSVAATTYEQYF.

This clonotype was observed many times. This chain joins TRBV4-1 and TRBJ1-4, with 7 bases that match TRBD1. Germline trimming cut 4 bases from V and 8 bases from J; bases unmatched to any gene: 10. The CDR3 has 15 amino acids. Per the germline V gene, CDR1 is MGHRA and CDR2 is YSYEKL. The CDR3: CASSLDRVGGEKLFF. Here the CDR3 DNA reads TGCGCCAGCAGCCTAGACAGGGTAGGGGGGGAAAAACTGTTTTTT.

This chain joins TRBV20-1 and TRBJ2-1, with D maybe TRBD2 (6 bases). Trimming took 3 bases from V and 3 from J, leaving 12 bases between them. The CDR3 runs to 14 residues. Germline values: CDR1 DFQATT, CDR2 SNEGSKA (reference sequence). In nucleotides, the CDR3 is TGCAGTGCTAGTCGGCAGGACTACTACAATGAGCAGTTCTTC. Translating gives CSASRQDYYNEQFF.

This clonotype turned up a few times. The rearrangement links TRBV12-3 or TRBV12-4 to TRBJ2-5, with D hard to call. This CDR3 comprises 14 residues. V shed 3 bases and J shed 2 bases, with 10 bases lying between them. The CDR3 DNA is TGTGCCAGCAGTTTGAGTAACCGGCAAGAGACCCAGTACTTC. It specifies CASSLSNRQETQYF.